This TCR beta chain originates from a study of T cells in Graves' hyperthyroidism and ophthalmopathy. Overall study context: The authors collected peripheral blood at initial diagnosis, before any treatment.

Study-wide findings and caveats: Ophthalmopathy onset followed model prediction by a median approximately 5.9 months.

Worth noting for this clonotype: Its antigen is unidentified.

There were TCR beta CDR3 regions amplified from RNA transcripts. Primed by the HTBI set, a first-round RT-PCR was run on the TCR CDR3. TCRdb re-analysed the multiplex PCR reads in MiXCR, keeping a single row per CDR3 protein. This sample has 540,000 or so distinct CDR3 sequences, with more than 15% found just once. Clinical symptoms, serum thyroxine and TRAb, thyroid ultrasound and orbital computed tomography together formed the diagnostic basis. V lost 8 bases to trimming and J lost 2 bases; unmatched junction nucleotides: 5. The CDR3 length is 13 residues. Germline assignment: CDR1 KGHSH and CDR2 LQKENI.

The chain recombines TRBV18 with TRBJ2-7; TRBD1 matches at 8 bases. The source material was blood. This clonotype was obtained from a woman in her twenties or thirties with Graves' hyperthyroidism. CDR3 loop: CASARDRTYEQYF. CDR3 nucleotide sequence: TGTGCCAGCGCCCGGGACAGGACCTACGAGCAGTACTTC.